Each of the 26 T cell receptor beta chains below was sequenced from the same sample in a study of T cell responses to AZD1222 COVID-19 vaccine. TCRdb's table, derived via immunoSEQ multiplex PCR, lists solely in-frame clones and lacks some. The table shows around 84,000 clones, with roughly 85% occurring only once. The sample consisted of peripheral blood, taken on day 0 of AZD1222 vaccination. These TCRs come from an adult in good health.

The chain is built from TRBV29-1 and TRBJ2-5; D is perhaps TRBD1 (6 bases). Per germline, CDR1 SQVTM and CDR2 ANQGSEA. The CDR3 runs to 12 residues. Trimming removed 7 bases from V and 5 bases from J, with 14 bases in between. CDR3 sequence: CSGKTGLETQYF. The CDR3 nucleotides read TGCAGCGGTAAAACAGGGTTGGAGACCCAGTACTTC.

This clone was seen only a few times. The chain couples TRBV4-3 to TRBJ1-1; tentative D call: TRBD1 (6 bases). V was clipped by 4 bases and J by 4 bases, with 16 bases between them. Germline V gene lookup returns CDR1 LGHNA and CDR2 YSLEER. The CDR3 has 15 amino acids. The DNA for the CDR3 is TGCGCCAGCAGCCCTCGGAGGGGAGGGGGCACTGAAGCTTTCTTT. This sequence encodes CASSPRRGGGTEAFF.

This chain links TRBV6-5 with TRBJ1-6; 7 positions match TRBD1. V lost 4 bases to trimming and J lost 6 bases; unmatched junction nucleotides: 6. Germline CDR1 reads MNHEY; CDR2 reads SVGAGI. The CDR3 extends over 15 amino acids. In DNA, the CDR3 is TGTGCCAGCAGTTTTGACAGGGCCCTTAATTCACCCCTCCACTTT. This sequence encodes CASSFDRALNSPLHF.

This clone has a handful of counts. Other nucleotide sequences from this sample produce the same CDR3. The J gene is TRBJ1-5, the V gene TRBV7-9; D gene ambiguous. This CDR3 is 15 amino acids long. Germline V gene data show CDR1 as SEHNR and CDR2 as FQNEAQ (reference sequence). The V and J ends lost 1 base and 0 bases respectively, with 7 bases between them. The DNA for the CDR3 is TGTGCCAGCAGCTTAGGAGGTTATAGCAATCAGCCCCAGCATTTT. This encodes CASSLGGYSNQPQHF. Complete variable domain (other parts from reference TRBV7-9 and TRBJ1-5): DTGVSQNPRHKITKRGQNVTFRCDPISEHNRLYWYRQTLGQGPEFLTYFQNEAQLEKSRLLSDRFSAERPKGSFSTLEIQRTEQGDSAMYLCASSLGGYSNQPQHFGDGTRLSIL.

This clone was counted once. J is TRBJ1-5 and V is TRBV18; tentatively, D is TRBD1 (5 bases). CDR1 is KGHSH and CDR2 is LQKENI in the germline V gene. This CDR3 is built from 15 residues. The germline V and J ends were trimmed by 5 bases and 1 base, with 12 bases remaining between them. Written as DNA, the CDR3 is TGTGCCAGCTCAGGGGAGAGGGGCAGCAATCAGCCCCAGCATTTT. Protein product: CASSGERGSNQPQHF.

The CDR3 loop is CASSDYGYTF. CDR3 in DNA: TGTGCCAGTAGCGACTATGGCTACACCTTC. The chain joins TRBV19 to TRBJ1-2; unclear D gene. Germline CDR1 reads LNHDA; CDR2 reads SQIVND (reference sequence). The CDR3 covers 10 residues. V lost 6 bases to trimming and J lost 3 bases, with 2 bases between them.

The chain employs TRBV18 and TRBJ1-2; D remains ambiguous. The CDR3 is 16 residues long. V lost 4 bases and J lost 2, with 17 bases in between. Germline V gives CDR1 KGHSH, CDR2 LQKENI. CDR3 sequence: CASSRGLADGNYGYTF. The CDR3 DNA reads as TGTGCCAGCTCACGAGGTTTAGCGGACGGAAACTATGGCTACACCTTC.

The gene calls are TRBV18 and TRBJ1-5, with D perhaps TRBD1 (5 bases). This CDR3 contains 17 residues. V dropped 2 bases and J dropped 3 bases, with 17 bases sitting between them. The V gene's germline CDR1 is KGHSH and CDR2 LQKENI. The CDR3 DNA follows: TGTGCCAGCTCACCAAGGGGCGGACCTGGACCCAATCAGCCCCAGCATTTT. Its translation is CASSPRGGPGPNQPQHF.

The chain employs TRBV6-5 and TRBJ1-5, with 8 bases matching TRBD1. This CDR3 has 15 residues. From germline, CDR1 is MNHEY and CDR2 SVGAGI. V shed 5 bases, J shed 4 bases, and the junction held 7 bases outside the gene matches. DNA of the CDR3: TGTGCCAGCAGTCGACGGACAGGGAGTAATCAGCCCCAGCATTTT. Encoded protein: CASSRRTGSNQPQHF.

This sequence joins TRBV4-3 and TRBJ1-1; the D is unclear. Per germline, CDR1 LGHNA and CDR2 YSLEER. This CDR3 is 14 amino acids long. The ends were cut back, 0 bases at V and 2 bases at J, with 7 bases in the middle. The CDR3 spells CASSQERRNTEAFF. The CDR3 DNA reads TGCGCCAGCAGCCAAGAGAGACGAAACACTGAAGCTTTCTTT.

The chain combines TRBV19 with TRBJ2-5, with a tentative D call TRBD2 (5 bases). V lost 3 bases and J 2 bases, leaving 7 bases between the germline ends. The CDR3 has 13 amino acids. The germline gives CDR1 LNHDA, CDR2 SQIVND (reference sequence). The chain's CDR3 is CASSIGLQETQYF. DNA of the CDR3: TGTGCCAGTAGTATTGGACTTCAAGAGACCCAGTACTTC. Using reference TRBV19 and TRBJ2-5 for the parts outside the CDR3, the full variable domain is DGGITQSPKYLFRKEGQNVTLSCEQNLNHDAMYWYRQDPGQGLRLIYYSQIVNDFQKGDIAEGYSVSREKKESFPLTVTSAQKNPTAFYLCASSIGLQETQYFGPGTRLLVL.

This clone occurred a few times. The V gene is TRBV19, the J gene TRBJ1-5; D unclear. Trimming shortened V by 3 bases and J by 3 bases, and 6 bases separated the two germline ends. CDR1 and CDR2 (germline): LNHDA, SQIVND (reference sequence). The CDR3 is 13 amino acids. CDR3 loop: CASSIVDNQPQHF. The CDR3, as DNA: TGTGCCAGTAGTATTGTCGACAATCAGCCCCAGCATTTT.

The V and J genes are TRBV6-2 or TRBV6-3 and TRBJ2-1, with TRBD2 matching over 8 bases. The V gene's germline CDR1 is MNHEY and CDR2 SVGEGT. J was trimmed by 9 bases and V by 5 bases; bases with no gene match: 18. This CDR3 has 17 residues. CDR3 loop: CASSVLGPGLDRSEQFF. CDR3 in DNA: TGTGCCAGCAGTGTATTGGGGCCGGGACTAGATAGGAGTGAGCAGTTCTTC.

The chain joins TRBV7-8 to TRBJ1-2; 7 nucleotides align to TRBD1. Germline-derived CDR1 and CDR2 are SGHVS and FQNEAQ. This CDR3 contains 15 residues. Trimming at V came to 1 base and at J to 4 bases, leaving 6 bases not matched to a gene. CDR3: CASSLGQGVIYGYTF. DNA for the CDR3: TGTGCCAGCAGCTTAGGTCAGGGGGTTATCTATGGCTACACCTTC.

The rearrangement joins TRBV2 to TRBJ1-4, with D possibly matching TRBD1 (5 bases). Trimming cost V 6 bases and J 6 bases, with 8 bases left between them. Germline-derived CDR1 and CDR2 are SNHLY and FYNNEI. This CDR3 comprises 12 residues. DNA of the CDR3: TGTGCCAGCAGGGGGGATGATGAAAAACTGTTTTTT. It yields the protein CASRGDDEKLFF. The entire variable domain, with the rest obtained from reference TRBV2 and TRBJ1-4, is as follows: EPEVTQTPSHQVTQMGQEVILRCVPISNHLYFYWYRQILGQKVEFLVSFYNNEISEKSEIFDDQFSVERPDGSNFTLKIRSTKLEDSAMYFCASRGDDEKLFFGSGTQLSVL.

This chain connects TRBV6-5 to TRBJ1-4; D perhaps matches TRBD1 (6 bases). Germline CDR1 is MNHEY and CDR2 is SVGAGI. Trimming took off 7 bases at V and 8 bases at J, with 17 bases between the two ends. This CDR3 region has 14 residues. Here the CDR3 DNA reads TGTGCCAGCACCCTCCGCGGGGGCCGAGAAAAACTGTTTTTT. Protein sequence: CASTLRGGREKLFF.

The chain combines TRBV6-2 or TRBV6-3 with TRBJ1-5, with TRBD1 matching 7 bases. J gave up 3 bases and V 5 bases, and 7 bases lay outside the gene matches. Germline V gives CDR1 MNHEY, CDR2 SVGEGT. The CDR3 has 15 residues. CDR3 sequence reads: CASSARGTVNQPQHF. CDR3 DNA: TGTGCCAGCAGTGCCCGCGGGACAGTCAATCAGCCCCAGCATTTT.

The chain uses TRBV19 and TRBJ1-6, with D possibly matching TRBD1 (5 bases). CDR3 size: 12 residues. Trimming cost V 3 bases and J 12 bases, with 9 bases left between them. Germline CDR1 is LNHDA and CDR2 is SQIVND (reference sequence). CDR3 sequence: CASSIAGQPLHF. The CDR3 DNA is TGTGCCAGTAGTATTGCAGGACAACCCCTCCACTTT.

This chain uses TRBV12-1 with TRBJ2-7; the DNA was not used to check the table's D call, TRBD2. TRBV12-1 is flagged as a pseudogene. The CDR3 is 15 residues long. As DNA, the CDR3 is TGTGCCAGCAGCCCCCTAGGAGCTTCCGCCTACGAGCAGTACTTC. Its translation: CASSPLGASAYEQYF.

With regard to this clone: Other DNA sequences within the sample encode an identical CDR3. V is TRBV6-5 and J is TRBJ1-1; TRBD1 aligns across 8 bases. Germline assignment: CDR1 MNHEY and CDR2 SVGAGI. CDR3 length: 14 amino acids. The J segment lost 2 bases and the V segment lost 6 bases, leaving 5 bases of the junction unmatched. Here the CDR3 reads CASSPRGPNTEAFF. The CDR3 bases are TGTGCCAGCAGCCCCAGGGGGCCCAACACTGAAGCTTTCTTT.

This sequence joins TRBV24-1 and TRBJ2-1; no clear D. Germline V lookup: CDR1 KGHDR, CDR2 SFDVKD. The CDR3 covers 12 residues. The ends were cut back, 0 bases at V and 7 bases at J, with 3 bases in the middle. Here the CDR3 DNA reads TGTGCCACCAGTGATTTGGGTAATGAGCAGTTCTTC. Translating it yields CATSDLGNEQFF.

J is TRBJ2-1 and V is TRBV6-4; TRBD2 agrees at 11 bases. The CDR3 consists of 18 residues. The germline gives CDR1 MRHNA, CDR2 SNTAGT. Germline trimming cut 5 bases from V and 10 bases from J; bases unmatched to any gene: 19. Here the CDR3 reads CASSPHPLAGGRLVEQFF. The CDR3 coding sequence is TGTGCCAGCAGTCCCCACCCCTTAGCGGGAGGGCGGTTAGTAGAGCAGTTCTTC.

The count of this clone is one. The chain has TRBV27 and TRBJ1-5; D remains ambiguous. The V and J ends lost 4 bases and 10 bases respectively, with 17 bases between them. CDR1 and CDR2 from the germline V gene are MNHEY and SMNVEV (reference sequence). The CDR3 extends over 14 amino acids. The CDR3 bases are TGTGCCAGCAGTTCTAGAACACCAGATCGACCCCAGCATTTT. It yields the protein CASSSRTPDRPQHF.

The chain employs TRBV29-1 and TRBJ2-2; 7 positions match TRBD2. Per the germline V gene, CDR1 is SQVTM and CDR2 is ANQGSEA. The CDR3 extends over 14 amino acids. The J segment lost 4 bases and the V segment lost 4 bases, leaving 6 bases of the junction unmatched. The CDR3 protein is CSVGEGSGTGELFF. CDR3 sequence (DNA): TGCAGCGTTGGGGAGGGCTCAGGCACCGGGGAGCTGTTTTTT.

This rearrangement joins TRBV6-2 or TRBV6-3 to TRBJ1-2, with 7 bases aligning to TRBD1. Trimming cost V 5 bases and J 2 bases; bases outside gene matches: 5. The CDR3 length is 14 residues. Germline loops: CDR1 MNHEY, CDR2 SVGEGT. This CDR3 is CASSTIGGNYGYTF. The CDR3 bases are TGTGCCAGCAGTACGATAGGGGGCAACTATGGCTACACCTTC.

The rearrangement uses TRBV6-5 and TRBJ1-1; 7 bases are a match to TRBD1. Germline V gene data show CDR1 as MNHEY and CDR2 as SVGAGI. This CDR3 region has 15 residues. The V and J ends lost 0 bases and 1 base, in that order; junction bases with no gene match: 2. CDR3 sequence (DNA): TGTGCCAGCAGTTACTCGGGACAGCCGAACACTGAAGCTTTCTTT. This codes for CASSYSGQPNTEAFF.